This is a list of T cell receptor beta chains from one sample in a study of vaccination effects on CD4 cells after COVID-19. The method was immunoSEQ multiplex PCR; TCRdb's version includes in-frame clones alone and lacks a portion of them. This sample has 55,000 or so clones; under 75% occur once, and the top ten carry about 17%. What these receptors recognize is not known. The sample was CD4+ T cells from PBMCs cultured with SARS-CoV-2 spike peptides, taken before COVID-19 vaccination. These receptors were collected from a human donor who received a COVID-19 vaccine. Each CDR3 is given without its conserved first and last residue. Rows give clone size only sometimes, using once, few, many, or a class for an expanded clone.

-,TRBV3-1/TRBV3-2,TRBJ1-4,ASSQERVTNEKLF
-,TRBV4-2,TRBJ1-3,ASSQRTANTIY
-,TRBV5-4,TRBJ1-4,ASSVGGGGDEKLF
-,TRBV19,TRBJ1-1,ASSIEGGRTEAF
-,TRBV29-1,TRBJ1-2,SVVTKRGIRGGYT
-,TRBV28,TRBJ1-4,ASSPPQWEKLF
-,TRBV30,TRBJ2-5,AWTTIRVYGGNFGETQY
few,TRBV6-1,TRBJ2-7,ASSEQSRASYEQY
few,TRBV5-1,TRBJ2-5,ASSLVGGETQY
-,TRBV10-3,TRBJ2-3,AISESGGFTDTQY
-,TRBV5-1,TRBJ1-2,ASSLGGGNYGYT
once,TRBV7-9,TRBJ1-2,ASSLALTGKFDYT
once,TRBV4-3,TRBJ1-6,ASSPGSEGFFEDNSPLH
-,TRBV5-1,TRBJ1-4,ASSADRANEKLF
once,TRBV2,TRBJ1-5,ASSERGPRSQPQH
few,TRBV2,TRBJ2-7,ASSAPGINEQY
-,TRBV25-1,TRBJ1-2,ASSEKTFNYGYT
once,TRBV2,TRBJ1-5,ASSPSYSNQPQH
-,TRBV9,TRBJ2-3,ASSVDPGGRTTSTDTQY
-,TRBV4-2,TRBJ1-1,ASSQDPQGLNTEAF
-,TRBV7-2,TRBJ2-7,ASSPWGTGSYEQY
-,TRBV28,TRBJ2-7,ASSLDQVAYEQY
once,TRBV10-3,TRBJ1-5,AISKMISNQPQH
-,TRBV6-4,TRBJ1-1,ASSVNSNTEAF
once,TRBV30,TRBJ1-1,AWSGTPVGEAF
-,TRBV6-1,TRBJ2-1,ASSETGKRSEQF
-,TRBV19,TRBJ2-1,ASTRGLSLYNEQF
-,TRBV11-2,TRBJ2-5,ASSPGAIETQY
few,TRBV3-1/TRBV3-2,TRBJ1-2,ASSQGLGDGYT
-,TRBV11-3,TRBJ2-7,ASSLPGRSYEQY
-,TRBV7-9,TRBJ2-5,ASRSSGGKQETQY